The 9 T cell receptor beta chains below come from one sample, sequenced in a study of blood T cell repertoires in COVID-19. Sequencing was performed with immunoSEQ multiplex PCR; in TCRdb, only in-frame clones are kept and a portion is missing. Here the sample spans 200,000 to 250,000 clones, 85% to 90% being singletons. The sequencing input was PBMCs or T cells enriched from blood (not recorded which). The origin of the receptors is a middle-aged man who had recovered from COVID-19.

The chain is built from TRBV5-4 and TRBJ1-1; a possible D gene is TRBD1 (6 bases). This CDR3 comprises 15 residues. V was clipped by 0 bases and J by 1 base, with 10 bases between them. CDR1 and CDR2 (germline): SGHNT, YYREEE (reference sequence). The CDR3 sequence is CASSLAGTPNTEAFF. The CDR3, as DNA: TGTGCCAGCAGCTTGGCTGGGACACCGAACACTGAAGCTTTCTTT.

On this clone itself: One junction end disagrees with the germline gene, perhaps due to a read error. This chain connects TRBV7-7 to TRBJ2-5, with a tentative D call TRBD1 (6 bases). The CDR3 extends over 15 amino acids. Germline values: CDR1 SSHAT, CDR2 FNYEAQ (reference sequence). CDR3 nucleotide sequence: TGTGCTAGCAGCCCTATAGGGGCAGGGGAGGAGACCCAGTACTTC. This gives the protein CASSPIGAGEETQYF.

V gene TRBV3-1 (or the pseudogene TRBV3-2) combines with J gene TRBJ2-1; D unclear. CDR1 and CDR2 from the germline V gene are LGHDT and YNNKEL (reference sequence). The CDR3 runs to 13 residues. V was trimmed by 0 bases and J by 9 bases, leaving 9 bases between them. CDR3 residues: CASSQDLVVEQFF. CDR3 nucleotide sequence: TGTGCCAGCAGCCAAGACCTAGTAGTTGAGCAGTTCTTC.

The chain is built from TRBV10-3 and TRBJ2-3; 7 nucleotides agree with TRBD2. Germline values: CDR1 ENHRY, CDR2 SYGVKD. This CDR3 spans 13 amino acids. Trimming took 6 bases from V and 5 from J; bases not matched to a gene: 5. The CDR3 nucleotides read TGTGCCATCAGGGGGGGGGTAGGAGATACGCAGTATTTT. Translated: CAIRGGVGDTQYF.

This chain links TRBV7-9 with TRBJ1-6; tentative D call: TRBD1 (5 bases). The length of the CDR3 is 16 residues. Germline CDR1 and CDR2: SEHNR and FQNEAQ (reference sequence). V dropped 1 base and J dropped 4 bases, with 11 bases sitting between them. CDR3 amino acids: CASSLGPDSYNSPLHF. CDR3 nucleotide sequence: TGTGCCAGCAGCTTAGGGCCCGACAGTTATAATTCACCCCTCCACTTT.

This clone was counted at least ten times. The chain is built from TRBV5-4 and TRBJ2-7; 12 bases agree with TRBD2. Germline lookup yields CDR1 SGHNT and CDR2 YYREEE (reference sequence). The CDR3 loop spans 15 amino acids. After removal of 4 bases from V and 4 bases from J, the junction contained 6 bases not matched to a gene. As DNA, the CDR3 is TGTGCCAGCAGCCGCCCGGGGACTAGCGGGTACGAGCAGTACTTC. Protein: CASSRPGTSGYEQYF. The entire variable domain, with the rest obtained from reference TRBV5-4 and TRBJ2-7, is as follows: ETGVTQSPTHLIKTRGQQVTLRCSSQSGHNTVSWYQQALGQGPQFIFQYYREEENGRGNFPPRFSGLQFPNYSSELNVNALELDDSALYLCASSRPGTSGYEQYFGPGTRLTVT.

This rearrangement joins TRBV12-5 to TRBJ1-1; D perhaps matches TRBD1 (5 bases). Deletions cut 0 bases from V and 0 bases from J, with 23 bases between. Germline CDR1 and CDR2: LGHNT and FRNRAP. The CDR3 totals 20 residues. CDR3 protein: CASGLVTSYRREELNTEAFF. CDR3 DNA: TGTGCTAGTGGTTTGGTAACTTCCTACAGGCGCGAAGAACTGAACACTGAAGCTTTCTTT.

The chain is built from TRBV5-4 and TRBJ2-1; TRBD2 agrees at 7 bases. The CDR3 runs to 16 residues. After removal of 3 bases from V and 8 bases from J, the junction contained 14 bases not matched to a gene. Germline V gene data show CDR1 as SGHNT and CDR2 as YYREEE (reference sequence). The CDR3 region has the DNA TGTGCCAGCAGCTCGGGCCGCGGGGGTGGTGCCGATGAGCAGTTCTTC. It specifies CASSSGRGGGADEQFF.

The chain combines TRBV7-2 with TRBJ1-5; no definite D call. V lost 2 bases and J lost 3, with 11 bases in between. Looked up from germline, CDR1 is SGHTA and CDR2 is FQGNSA. CDR3 length: 15 residues. The CDR3 spells CASSLRAGHNQPQHF. The DNA for the CDR3 is TGTGCCAGCAGCTTAAGAGCCGGTCACAATCAGCCCCAGCATTTT.